This section outlines one TCR beta chain sequence together with its context. The data stem from a study of shared clonotypes between healthy human individuals. Germline loops: CDR1 KGHSH, CDR2 LQKENI. This CDR3 has 15 residues. V shed 0 bases and J shed 4 bases, with 13 bases lying between them. Assay: immunoSEQ multiplex PCR; the TCRdb copy retains only in-frame clones and omits some. The sample includes nearly 1,000,000 clones, about 80% of them seen just once. The J gene is TRBJ2-7, the V gene TRBV18; D tentatively reads TRBD1 or TRBD2 (5 bases each). The sample was memory CD4+ T cells sorted from blood. As to subset: CD45RA-negative fraction. The receptor was isolated from a man between 18 and 35 years old in good health. The CDR3 reads CASSPPGTPGYEQYF. The CDR3 DNA sequence: TGTGCCAGCTCACCACCAGGGACCCCGGGGTACGAGCAGTACTTC.